This entry describes one TCR beta chain. The antigen is undetermined. Everyone who gave samples was a healthy Caucasian. This entry belongs to a study of identical twins. Study-wide findings and caveats: Abundant cord blood beta clonotypes carried fewer insertions; memory repertoires showed none. Twin pairs' shared out-of-frame alpha sequences were enriched in low generation probability. The analysis was cross-sectional rather than longitudinal within donors.

V lost 7 bases to trimming and J lost 4 bases, with 13 bases between them. Germline CDR1 and CDR2: LGHDT and YNNKEL (reference sequence). The CDR3 is made up of 14 amino acids. Each CDR3 protein gets one entry after TCRdb re-called the 5' RACE reads with MiXCR. The table lists hundreds of thousands of distinct CDR3 sequences, 8% to 9% of them singletons. The sample also formed part of further work on yellow fever vaccine responses in identical twins.

The sample was PBMCs. The receptor was derived from a woman aged 18-29 years in good health. This sequence joins TRBV3-1 and TRBJ1-4; D is possibly TRBD1 (5 bases). CDR3 in DNA: TGTGCCAGCAAACAGACAGACATTAATGAAAAACTGTTTTTT. Translation: CASKQTDINEKLFF.